These T cell receptor beta chains were read from a single sample in a study of CD8 T cells in ankylosing spondylitis. TCRdb reanalysed the 5' RACE reads using MiXCR and keeps one entry per CDR3 protein. The repertoire holds about 260,000 distinct CDR3 sequences, with 20% as singletons. The sample comprised blood, either unsorted or a sorted T cell fraction (not recorded which). Receptors originate from a male donor with ankylosing spondylitis or in good health (not recorded which). CDR3s include the opening cysteine and the closing phenylalanine or tryptophan. A D gene is named only where the DNA matches it firmly. Not all rows give a size; the values are once, few, many and, for expanded clones, a class.

CASSLVQRPRSNEQFF TGCGCCAGCAGCTTGGTCCAACGCCCGAGGAGCAATGAGCAGTTCTTC TRBJ2-1 . TRBV5-1 few
CASSLAGFVGVRHNEQFF TGCGCCAGCAGCTTGGCTGGTTTTGTAGGCGTGAGACACAATGAGCAGTTCTTC TRBJ2-1 . TRBV5-1 .
CASSELASSTDTQYF TGTGCCAGCAGCGAACTAGCGTCTAGCACAGATACGCAGTATTTT TRBJ2-3 TRBD2 TRBV7-2 .
CASSLVSPHTDTQYF TGTGCCAGCAGCTTGGTTAGCCCACACACAGATACGCAGTATTTT TRBJ2-3 . TRBV7-8 few
CASSSTLTGPPYGYTF TGTGCCAGCAGTTCTACCCTGACGGGACCGCCTTATGGCTACACCTTC TRBJ1-2 . TRBV12-3/TRBV12-4 many
CSVVPNRGTDTQYF TGCAGCGTTGTCCCGAACCGGGGCACAGATACGCAGTATTTT TRBJ2-3 . TRBV29-1 few
CASSPRDRETDTQYF TGTGCCAGCAGCCCGCGGGACAGGGAAACAGATACGCAGTATTTT TRBJ2-3 TRBD1 TRBV3-1 .
CASSRIGQDRYTF TGTGCCAGCAGCCGAATCGGACAGGACCGGTACACCTTC TRBJ1-2 TRBD1 TRBV9 .
CSVGYGRTGNTIYF TGCAGCGTTGGTTACGGCAGGACGGGAAACACCATATATTTT TRBJ1-3 . TRBV29-1 many
CASSPTTLTGELFF TGTGCCAGCAGCCCAACGACCTTAACCGGGGAGCTGTTTTTT TRBJ2-2 . TRBV7-2 .
CASSYSDRNTEAFF TGTGCCAGCAGTTACTCGGACAGGAACACTGAAGCTTTCTTT TRBJ1-1 . TRBV6-5 .
CSVVFGNSNQPQHF TGCAGCGTTGTCTTCGGGAATAGCAATCAGCCCCAGCATTTT TRBJ1-5 . TRBV29-1 many
CASSAHVPGQDNYGYTF TGTGCCAGCAGTGCCCATGTCCCGGGACAGGATAACTATGGCTACACCTTC TRBJ1-2 TRBD1 TRBV12-3/TRBV12-4 few
CASRPPDRGYTEAFF TGTGCCAGCAGACCCCCGGACAGGGGCTACACTGAAGCTTTCTTT TRBJ1-1 TRBD1 TRBV6-1 many
CASSTFSGPTPDTQYF TGTGCCAGCAGCACTTTCAGCGGGCCAACTCCAGATACGCAGTATTTT TRBJ2-3 . TRBV7-3 few
CASSLAGRAGNEQFF TGTGCCAGCAGCTTGGCCGGGAGGGCCGGCAATGAGCAGTTCTTC TRBJ2-1 TRBD2 TRBV5-6 .
CASSLSPAPGQGNWGTQYF TGTGCCAGCAGTTTATCGCCAGCTCCGGGACAGGGAAACTGGGGTACGCAGTATTTT TRBJ2-3 TRBD1 TRBV27 .
CASSLVIRQPQHF TGTGCCAGCAGTTTAGTGATTCGTCAGCCCCAGCATTTT TRBJ1-5 . TRBV12-3/TRBV12-4 few
CSSWTGAGYGYTF TGCAGCTCCTGGACAGGGGCGGGCTATGGCTACACCTTC TRBJ1-2 TRBD1 TRBV29-1 few
CASHPGQGNEKLFF TGTGCCAGCCATCCGGGACAGGGGAATGAAAAACTGTTTTTT TRBJ1-4 TRBD1 TRBV6-1 .
CASSMDRGAYGYTF TGTGCCAGCAGCATGGACAGGGGGGCATATGGCTACACCTTC TRBJ1-2 TRBD1 TRBV7-2 many
CASSLAAMVASNYGYTF TGTGCCAGCAGTTTAGCGGCTATGGTGGCATCTAACTATGGCTACACCTTC TRBJ1-2 . TRBV12-3/TRBV12-4 few
CSANGQGGSTDTQYF TGCAGTGCCAACGGACAGGGCGGGAGCACAGATACGCAGTATTTT TRBJ2-3 TRBD1 TRBV20-1 .
CASYPGPANTGELFF TGTGCCAGCTACCCAGGACCGGCGAACACCGGGGAGCTGTTTTTT TRBJ2-2 . TRBV5-5 .
CAWSVREAGELFF TGTGCCTGGAGTGTACGGGAGGCCGGGGAGCTGTTTTTT TRBJ2-2 TRBD2 TRBV30 .
CASSTVGGVVDTQYF TGTGCCAGCAGTACTGTTGGCGGGGTTGTAGATACGCAGTATTTT TRBJ2-3 . TRBV28 once
CASSLVQGGTEAFF TGCGCCAGCAGCTTGGTACAGGGGGGCACTGAAGCTTTCTTT TRBJ1-1 TRBD1 TRBV5-1 few
CASSIWVTNTGELFF TGTGCCAGTAGTATTTGGGTAACGAACACCGGGGAGCTGTTTTTT TRBJ2-2 . TRBV19 few
CASSVEVGPRAGNTIYF TGTGCCAGCAGCGTAGAAGTAGGCCCGCGGGCTGGAAACACCATATATTTT TRBJ1-3 . TRBV9 .
CASSYTGTGGRETQYF TGTGCCAGCAGTTACACCGGGACAGGGGGCAGGGAGACCCAGTACTTC TRBJ2-5 TRBD1 TRBV6-5 many
CSARSTVNTGELFF TGCAGCGCCCGATCTACCGTGAACACCGGGGAGCTGTTTTTT TRBJ2-2 . TRBV29-1 .
CSAYETGHPNTEAFF TGCAGTGCCTATGAAACGGGGCATCCGAACACTGAAGCTTTCTTT TRBJ1-1 . TRBV20-1 few
CASSELGTGPTEAFF TGTGCCAGCAGTGAATTAGGGACAGGGCCCACTGAAGCTTTCTTT TRBJ1-1 TRBD1 TRBV25-1 few
CSARDSRGETQYF TGCAGTGCTAGAGATTCCCGGGGGGAGACCCAGTACTTC TRBJ2-5 . TRBV20-1 few
CASSERDSLSSYNEQFF TGTGCCAGCAGCGAGAGGGACAGTTTAAGCTCCTACAATGAGCAGTTCTTC TRBJ2-1 TRBD1 TRBV11-2 few
CASSWGDGEKLFF TGTGCCAGCAGTTGGGGGGATGGTGAAAAACTGTTTTTT TRBJ1-4 . TRBV6-5 .
CASSRSVTGNNSPLHF TGTGCCAGCAGTCGATCCGTGACGGGGAATAATTCACCCCTCCACTTT TRBJ1-6 . TRBV6-1 many
CASSQDRSRFFTEAFF TGTGCCAGCAGCCAAGATCGATCCAGGTTCTTCACTGAAGCTTTCTTT TRBJ1-1 . TRBV14 few
CSAYGAGEFTGELFF TGCAGTGCTTATGGGGCAGGGGAGTTCACCGGGGAGCTGTTTTTT TRBJ2-2 . TRBV20-1 few
CAWGETAGNTIYF TGTGCCTGGGGAGAGACGGCGGGAAACACCATATATTTT TRBJ1-3 . TRBV30 .
CASSPNYPPLHF TGTGCCAGCAGCCCAAACTATCCACCCCTCCACTTT TRBJ1-6 . TRBV28 .
CATLANTGELFF TGTGCCACCCTAGCGAACACCGGGGAGCTGTTTTTT TRBJ2-2 . TRBV24-1 .